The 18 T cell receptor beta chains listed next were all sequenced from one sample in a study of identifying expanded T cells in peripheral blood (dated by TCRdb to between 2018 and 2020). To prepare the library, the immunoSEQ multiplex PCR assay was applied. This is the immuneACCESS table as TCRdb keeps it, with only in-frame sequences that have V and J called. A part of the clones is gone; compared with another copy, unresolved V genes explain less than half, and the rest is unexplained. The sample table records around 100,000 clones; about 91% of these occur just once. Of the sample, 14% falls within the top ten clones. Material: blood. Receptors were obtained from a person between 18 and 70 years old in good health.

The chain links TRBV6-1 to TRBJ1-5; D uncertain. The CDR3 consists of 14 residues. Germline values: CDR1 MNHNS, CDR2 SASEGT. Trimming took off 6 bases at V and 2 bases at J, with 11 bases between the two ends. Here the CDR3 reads CASREIEGNQPQHF. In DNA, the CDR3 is TGTGCCAGCAGGGAAATCGAGGGCAATCAGCCCCAGCATTTT.

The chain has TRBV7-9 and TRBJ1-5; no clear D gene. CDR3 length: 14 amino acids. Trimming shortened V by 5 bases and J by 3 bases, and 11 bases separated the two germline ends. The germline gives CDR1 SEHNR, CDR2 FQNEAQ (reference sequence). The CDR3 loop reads CASSARTVNQPQHF. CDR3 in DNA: TGTGCCAGCAGCGCCCGGACGGTCAATCAGCCCCAGCATTTT.

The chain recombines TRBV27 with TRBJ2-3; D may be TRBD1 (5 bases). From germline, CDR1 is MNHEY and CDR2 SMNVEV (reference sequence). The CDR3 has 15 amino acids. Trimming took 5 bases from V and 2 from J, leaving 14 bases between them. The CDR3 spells CASSRGLSFTDTQYF. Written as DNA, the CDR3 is TGTGCCAGCAGTAGGGGCCTATCCTTCACAGATACGCAGTATTTT.

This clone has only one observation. CDR3 in amino acids: CASSIGGQGGYIQYF. Written as DNA, the CDR3 is TGTGCCAGTAGTATAGGAGGCCAGGGCGGGTACATTCAGTACTTC. The chain uses TRBV19 and TRBJ2-4; D tentatively fits TRBD1 or TRBD2 (5 bases each). Germline V gives CDR1 LNHDA, CDR2 SQIVND (reference sequence). The CDR3 sequence is 15 residues long. V gave up 1 base and J gave up 8 bases, with 15 bases separating them.

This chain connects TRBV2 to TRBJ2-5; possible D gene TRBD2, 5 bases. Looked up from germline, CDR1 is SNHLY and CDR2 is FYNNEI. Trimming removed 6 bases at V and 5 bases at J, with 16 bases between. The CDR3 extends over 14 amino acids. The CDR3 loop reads CASRTNGPSETQYF. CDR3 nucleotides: TGTGCCAGCAGGACTAACGGGCCTTCGGAGACCCAGTACTTC. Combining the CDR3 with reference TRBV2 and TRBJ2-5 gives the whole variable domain EPEVTQTPSHQVTQMGQEVILRCVPISNHLYFYWYRQILGQKVEFLVSFYNNEISEKSEIFDDQFSVERPDGSNFTLKIRSTKLEDSAMYFCASRTNGPSETQYFGPGTRLLVL.

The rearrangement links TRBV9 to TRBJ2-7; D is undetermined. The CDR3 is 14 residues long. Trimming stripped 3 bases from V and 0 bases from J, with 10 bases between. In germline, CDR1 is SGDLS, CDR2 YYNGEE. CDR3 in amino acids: CASSDRLGSYEQYF. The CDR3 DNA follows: TGTGCCAGCAGCGATAGACTTGGCTCCTACGAGCAGTACTTC.

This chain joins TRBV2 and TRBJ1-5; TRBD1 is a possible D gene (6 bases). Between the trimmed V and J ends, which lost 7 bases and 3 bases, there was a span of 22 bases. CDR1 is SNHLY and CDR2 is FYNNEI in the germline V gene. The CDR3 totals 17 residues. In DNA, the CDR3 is TGTGCCAGCATTGACCCTAGGAGGGGGGGTAACAATCAGCCCCAGCATTTT. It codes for CASIDPRRGGNNQPQHF.

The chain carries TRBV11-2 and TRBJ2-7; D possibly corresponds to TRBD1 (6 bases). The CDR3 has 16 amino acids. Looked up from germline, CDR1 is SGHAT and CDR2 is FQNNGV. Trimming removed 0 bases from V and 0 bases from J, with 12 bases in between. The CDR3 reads CASSLDSRQDSYEQYF. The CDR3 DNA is TGTGCCAGCAGCTTAGATTCGCGACAGGACTCCTACGAGCAGTACTTC.

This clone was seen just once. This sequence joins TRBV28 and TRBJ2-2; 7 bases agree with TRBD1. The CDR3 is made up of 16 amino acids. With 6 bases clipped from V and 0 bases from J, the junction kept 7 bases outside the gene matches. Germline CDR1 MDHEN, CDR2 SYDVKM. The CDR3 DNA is TGTGCCAGCAGGGGAAACAGGGGATCGAACACCGGGGAGCTGTTTTTT. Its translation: CASRGNRGSNTGELFF.

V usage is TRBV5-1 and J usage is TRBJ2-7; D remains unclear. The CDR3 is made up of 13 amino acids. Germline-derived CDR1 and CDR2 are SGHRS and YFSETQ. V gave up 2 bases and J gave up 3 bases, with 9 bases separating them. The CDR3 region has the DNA TGCGCCAGCAGCTTATCCACGAGCTACGAGCAGTACTTC. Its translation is CASSLSTSYEQYF.

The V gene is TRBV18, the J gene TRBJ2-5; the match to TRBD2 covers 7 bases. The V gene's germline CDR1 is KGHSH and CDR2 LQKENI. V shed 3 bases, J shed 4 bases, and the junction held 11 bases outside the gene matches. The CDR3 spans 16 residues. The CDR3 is CASSPFPGLVGETQYF. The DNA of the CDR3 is TGTGCCAGCTCACCTTTCCCCGGACTAGTTGGAGAGACCCAGTACTTC. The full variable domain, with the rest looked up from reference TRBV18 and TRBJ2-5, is NAGVMQNPRHLVRRRGQEARLRCSPMKGHSHVYWYRQLPEEGLKFMVYLQKENIIDESGMPKERFSAEFPKEGPSILRIQQVVRGDSAAYFCASSPFPGLVGETQYFGPGTRLLVL.

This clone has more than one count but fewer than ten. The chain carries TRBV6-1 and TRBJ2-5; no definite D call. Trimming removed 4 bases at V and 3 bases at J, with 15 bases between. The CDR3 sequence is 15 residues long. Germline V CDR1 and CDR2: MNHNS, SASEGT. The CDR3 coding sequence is TGTGCCAGCAGTGCTTCTCTCGGAAGGAAAGAGACCCAGTACTTC. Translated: CASSASLGRKETQYF.

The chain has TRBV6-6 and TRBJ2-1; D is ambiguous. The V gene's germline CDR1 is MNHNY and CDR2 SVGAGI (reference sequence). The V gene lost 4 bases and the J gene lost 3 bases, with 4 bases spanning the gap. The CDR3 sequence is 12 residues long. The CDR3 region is CASSSFYNEQFF. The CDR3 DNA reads TGTGCCAGCAGTTCGTTCTACAATGAGCAGTTCTTC.

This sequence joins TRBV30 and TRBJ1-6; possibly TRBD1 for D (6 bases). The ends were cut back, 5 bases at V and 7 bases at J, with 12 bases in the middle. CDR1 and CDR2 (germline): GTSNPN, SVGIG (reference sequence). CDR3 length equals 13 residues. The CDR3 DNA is TGTGCCTGGGGAGACAGGCCCAATTCACCCCTCCACTTT. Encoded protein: CAWGDRPNSPLHF.

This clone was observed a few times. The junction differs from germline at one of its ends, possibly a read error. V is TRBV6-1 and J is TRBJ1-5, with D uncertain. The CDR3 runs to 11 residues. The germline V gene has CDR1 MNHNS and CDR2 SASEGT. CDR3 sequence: CASREVQPQHF. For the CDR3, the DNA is TGTGCCAGCAGGGAAGTGCAGCCCCAGCATTTT.

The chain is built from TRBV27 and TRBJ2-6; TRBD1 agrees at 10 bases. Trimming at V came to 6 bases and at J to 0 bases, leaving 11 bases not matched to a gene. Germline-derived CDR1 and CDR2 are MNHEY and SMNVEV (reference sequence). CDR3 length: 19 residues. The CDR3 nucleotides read TGTGCCAGCAGCCATAAGGGACAGGGGATCTTCTCTGGGGCCAACGTCCTGACTTTC. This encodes CASSHKGQGIFSGANVLTF.

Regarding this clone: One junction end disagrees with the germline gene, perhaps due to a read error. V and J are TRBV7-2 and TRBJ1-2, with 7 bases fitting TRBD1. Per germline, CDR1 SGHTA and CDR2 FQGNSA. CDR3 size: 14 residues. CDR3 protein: CASNLETGVGGYTF. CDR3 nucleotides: TGTGCCAGCAACTTAGAAACAGGGGTTGGCGGCTACACCTTC.

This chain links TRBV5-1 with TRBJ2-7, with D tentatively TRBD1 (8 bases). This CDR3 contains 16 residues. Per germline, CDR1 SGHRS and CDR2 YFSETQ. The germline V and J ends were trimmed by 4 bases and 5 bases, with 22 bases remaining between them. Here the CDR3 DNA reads TGCGCCAGCAGCACCCTACAGGGGGGGTTCGGGAACGAGCAGTACTTC. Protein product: CASSTLQGGFGNEQYF.